Each of the 14 T cell receptor beta chains below was sequenced from the same sample in a study of shared clonotypes between healthy human individuals. Naive CD8 isolation took CD45RO-negative cells positively selected for CCR7 and excluded terminally differentiated effector memory CD45RA+ cells. The repertoire was sequenced with immunoSEQ multiplex PCR; TCRdb's copy has only in-frame clones and lacks some. The sample holds about 2,100,000 clones, about 93% seen once. The specimen sequenced was naive CD8+ T cells from PBMCs. The receptors here all came from a man between 18 and 35 years old in good health. Some clones in this sample may be carry-over from other donors' samples.

The V and J genes are TRBV5-4 and TRBJ1-1, with D possibly TRBD1 on 6 matching bases. The V end was cut by 9 bases, the J end by 1 base, with 22 bases between. CDR1 SGHNT and CDR2 YYREEE come from the germline V gene (reference sequence). The CDR3 has 16 amino acids. CDR3 sequence (DNA): TGTGCCACCTCCCTTCCCCAGGGGTGGACGAACACTGAAGCTTTCTTT. Its protein product is CATSLPQGWTNTEAFF. The variable domain in full, with the rest retrieved from reference TRBV5-4 and TRBJ1-1, is ETGVTQSPTHLIKTRGQQVTLRCSSQSGHNTVSWYQQALGQGPQFIFQYYREEENGRGNFPPRFSGLQFPNYSSELNVNALELDDSALYLCATSLPQGWTNTEAFFGQGTRLTVV.

This clone came up once. The genes are TRBV27 and TRBJ2-3; 9 bases map to TRBD2. The J segment lost 6 bases and the V segment lost 3 bases, leaving 4 bases of the junction unmatched. The length of the CDR3 is 14 residues. Germline V CDR1 and CDR2: MNHEY, SMNVEV (reference sequence). DNA for the CDR3: TGTGCCAGCAGTTTCGGGACTAGCAGTGATACGCAGTATTTT. Translation: CASSFGTSSDTQYF.

This chain joins TRBV4-1 and TRBJ2-3, with 8 bases matching TRBD2. Germline assignment: CDR1 MGHRA and CDR2 YSYEKL. With 3 bases clipped from V and 0 bases from J, the junction kept 5 bases outside the gene matches. The CDR3 runs 16 residues. The CDR3 reads CASSQRLATSTDTQYF. The CDR3 region has the DNA TGCGCCAGCAGCCAGAGACTAGCGACTAGCACAGATACGCAGTATTTT.

The chain carries TRBV19 and TRBJ2-7, with 10 bases matching TRBD2. CDR3 length: 16 residues. Germline V lookup: CDR1 LNHDA, CDR2 SQIVND (reference sequence). After removal of 3 bases from V and 2 bases from J, the junction contained 7 bases not matched to a gene. In DNA form, the CDR3 reads TGTGCCAGTAGTATGGGCTCACTAGCGGGAACCTACGAGCAGTACTTC. This encodes CASSMGSLAGTYEQYF.

The chain combines TRBV2 with TRBJ2-1; 8 bases fit TRBD2. Germline CDR1 and CDR2: SNHLY and FYNNEI. Losses at the gene ends were 0 bases for V and 6 bases for J; bases not matched to a gene: 10. The CDR3 spans 17 residues. The CDR3 region is CASSEAITRAGGNEQFF. CDR3 coding DNA: TGTGCCAGCAGTGAAGCTATTACGAGGGCGGGAGGCAATGAGCAGTTCTTC.

The V call is TRBV14, the J call TRBJ2-7, with D tentatively TRBD1 (6 bases). This CDR3 region has 15 residues. Germline loops: CDR1 SGHDN, CDR2 FVKESK. The V and J ends lost 3 bases and 0 bases respectively, with 12 bases between them. This chain's CDR3 is CASSHRDTSSYEQYF. CDR3 DNA sequence: TGTGCCAGCAGCCACCGGGACACCAGCTCCTACGAGCAGTACTTC.

The J gene is TRBJ1-1, the V gene TRBV5-1, with a tentative D call TRBD1 (5 bases). The germline V gene has CDR1 SGHRS and CDR2 YFSETQ. The V and J ends lost 1 base and 8 bases respectively, with 12 bases between them. This CDR3 has 13 amino acids. For the CDR3, the DNA is TGCGCCAGCAGCTTGATAGGGGTAATGGAAGCTTTCTTT. This gives the protein CASSLIGVMEAFF.

J is TRBJ2-3 and V is TRBV27; D uncertain. The germline gives CDR1 MNHEY, CDR2 SMNVEV (reference sequence). The germline V and J ends were trimmed by 3 bases and 1 base, with 8 bases remaining between them. CDR3 size: 14 residues. CDR3 sequence (DNA): TGTGCCAGCAGTTTTCTCCCAGGCACAGATACGCAGTATTTT. Encoded protein: CASSFLPGTDTQYF.

This chain joins TRBV28 and TRBJ2-1; 14 bases fit TRBD2. The CDR3 spans 20 residues. In germline, CDR1 is MDHEN, CDR2 SYDVKM. V shed 2 bases, J shed 8 bases, and the junction held 17 bases outside the gene matches. This CDR3 is CASSLIGAGGTTSGRDEQFF. CDR3 nucleotide sequence: TGTGCCAGCAGTTTAATTGGGGCAGGGGGAACGACTAGCGGGAGGGATGAGCAGTTCTTC.

This clone has more than one count but fewer than ten. The sample has other DNA sequences that encode this CDR3 too. The chain employs TRBV7-9 and TRBJ1-2, with D unclear. Trimming took 4 bases from V and 0 from J, leaving 6 bases between them. CDR3 length: 13 amino acids. Germline V CDR1 and CDR2: SEHNR, FQNEAQ (reference sequence). Here the CDR3 DNA reads TGTGCCAGCAGCTCGGCCCCTAACTATGGCTACACCTTC. Translation gives CASSSAPNYGYTF.

V usage is TRBV6-6 and J usage is TRBJ2-7; D not resolved. Per the germline V gene, CDR1 is MNHNY and CDR2 is SVGAGI (reference sequence). The CDR3 contains 16 residues. The V gene lost 0 bases and the J gene lost 0 bases, with 12 bases spanning the gap. This chain's CDR3 is CASSYSEGPSSYEQYF. CDR3 DNA: TGTGCCAGCAGTTACTCAGAAGGTCCAAGCTCCTACGAGCAGTACTTC.

The chain combines TRBV19 with TRBJ2-7; TRBD2 aligns across 15 bases. CDR1 and CDR2 from the germline V gene are LNHDA and SQIVND (reference sequence). The CDR3 is 15 residues long. The ends lost 4 bases at V and 4 bases at J; junction bases unmatched: 2. DNA for the CDR3: TGTGCCAGTAGTACCGGGACTAGCGGGAGGTACGAGCAGTACTTC. It translates to CASSTGTSGRYEQYF.

The chain employs TRBV9 and TRBJ1-2, with D tentatively TRBD1 (6 bases). Germline CDR1 reads SGDLS; CDR2 reads YYNGEE. Trimming shortened V by 3 bases and J by 4 bases, and 16 bases separated the two germline ends. The CDR3 runs to 15 residues. As DNA, the CDR3 is TGTGCCAGCAGCGACCGGGACACAAACTTCTATGGCTACACCTTC. It specifies CASSDRDTNFYGYTF.

The chain uses TRBV30 and TRBJ1-2; 10 bases are shared with TRBD1. The germline CDR1 and CDR2 sequences are GTSNPN and SVGIG (reference sequence). The CDR3 covers 14 residues. The V segment lost 5 bases and the J segment 6 bases; nucleotides outside the gene matches: 9. This chain's CDR3 is CAWARQGAQNGYTF. CDR3 bases: TGTGCCTGGGCCCGACAGGGGGCGCAAAATGGCTACACCTTC.